This TCR beta chain was recorded in a study of T-cell reconstitution after alpha-beta-depleted transplantation in children. Study results and caveats: There were reportedly several hundred expanded graft clones from which alpha-beta T cells came about two months after transplant. Diversity and T-cell counts at one year after transplant derived mostly from new T cells. Surviving thymic progenitors and recipient T cells were the source of high TCRbeta diversity at day 60 in some patients.

Details on this clonotype: Its antigen remains unidentified.

This CDR3 contains 13 residues. CDR1 is SGHAT, CDR2 FQNNGV, per germline. V was trimmed by 5 bases and J by 1 base, leaving 6 bases between them. A library of TCRbeta sequences, prepared with unique molecular identifiers, was generated. Each CDR3 protein is one row after TCRdb ran MiXCR on the PCR reads. This table has approximately 130,000 distinct CDR3 sequences, 9.7% appearing once. This specimen consisted of PBMCs, mostly from graft donor cells, obtained 180 days after TCRalphabeta/CD19-depleted stem cell transplant. The V gene is TRBV11-2, the J gene TRBJ2-4; D is ambiguous. The clonotype comes from a girl in the first two years of life who had a stem cell transplant for combined immunodeficiency, so the T cells may come from the graft donor. The CDR3 loop reads CASSRSAKNIQYF. The CDR3 nucleotides are TGTGCCAGCAGCCGATCGGCCAAAAACATTCAGTACTTC.